This T cell receptor beta chain was obtained from a study of cytotoxic CD8 clonotypes in ibrutinib-treated CLL. On the study more broadly: Response samples came after a median about 11 months of treatment, range 6 to 36.

Per the germline V gene, CDR1 is LNHDA and CDR2 is SQIVND (reference sequence). J was trimmed by 8 bases and V by 3 bases; bases with no gene match: 11. This CDR3 has 15 amino acids. Clones were read by immunoSEQ multiplex PCR, and TCRdb kept only the in-frame ones, dropping some. The sample contains approximately 190,000 clones, just under 80% of which appear only once. This receptor was identified in a human donor with chronic lymphocytic leukemia. The sequences come from PBMCs, collected after 12 months of ibrutinib treatment. The chain recombines TRBV19 with TRBJ1-2; 8 positions agree with TRBD1. This CDR3 is CASSIEGWTGQGYTF. CDR3 DNA sequence: TGTGCCAGTAGTATTGAAGGTTGGACAGGGCAAGGCTACACCTTC. Full variable domain (remainder filled in from reference TRBV19 and TRBJ1-2): DGGITQSPKYLFRKEGQNVTLSCEQNLNHDAMYWYRQDPGQGLRLIYYSQIVNDFQKGDIAEGYSVSREKKESFPLTVTSAQKNPTAFYLCASSIEGWTGQGYTFGSGTRLTVV.